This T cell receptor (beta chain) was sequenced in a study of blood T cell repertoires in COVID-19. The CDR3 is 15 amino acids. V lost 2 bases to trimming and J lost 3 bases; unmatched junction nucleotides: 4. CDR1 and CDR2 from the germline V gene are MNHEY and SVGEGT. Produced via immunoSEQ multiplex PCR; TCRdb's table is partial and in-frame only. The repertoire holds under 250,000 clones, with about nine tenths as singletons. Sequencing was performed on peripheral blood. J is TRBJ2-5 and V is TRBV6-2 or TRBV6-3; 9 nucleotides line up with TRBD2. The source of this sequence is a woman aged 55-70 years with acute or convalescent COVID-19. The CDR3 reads CASSYVTSGKETQYF. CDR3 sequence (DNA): TGTGCCAGCAGTTACGTGACTAGCGGAAAAGAGACCCAGTACTTC.